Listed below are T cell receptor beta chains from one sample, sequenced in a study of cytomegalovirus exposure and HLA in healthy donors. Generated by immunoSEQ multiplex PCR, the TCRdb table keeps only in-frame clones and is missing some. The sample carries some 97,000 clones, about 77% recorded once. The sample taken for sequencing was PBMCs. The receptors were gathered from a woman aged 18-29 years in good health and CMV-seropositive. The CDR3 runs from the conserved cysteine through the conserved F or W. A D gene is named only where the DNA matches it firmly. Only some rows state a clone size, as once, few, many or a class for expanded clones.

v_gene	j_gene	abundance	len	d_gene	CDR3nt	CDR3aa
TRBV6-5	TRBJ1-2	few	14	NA	TGTGCCAGCAGTTACGGGGTATTTGAAGGGAGGTACACCTTC	CASSYGVFEGRYTF
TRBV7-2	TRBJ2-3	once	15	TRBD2	TGTGCCAGCAGCTCCTTAGCGGGTTTCACAGATACGCAGTATTTT	CASSSLAGFTDTQYF
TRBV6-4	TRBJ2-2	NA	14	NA	TGTGCCAGCAGGGAGGGGTTAATGAGCGGGGAGCTGTTTTTT	CASREGLMSGELFF
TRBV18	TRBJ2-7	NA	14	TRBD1	TGTGCCAGCTCATCTCCGGGACAGCCCTACGAGCAGTACTTC	CASSSPGQPYEQYF
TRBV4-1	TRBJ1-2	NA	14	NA	TGCGCCAGCAGCCAAGGACCAGGGTCAGATGGCTACACCTTC	CASSQGPGSDGYTF
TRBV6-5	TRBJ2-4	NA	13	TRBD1	TGTGCCAGCAGGACAGGGAGCAAAAACATTCAGTACTTC	CASRTGSKNIQYF
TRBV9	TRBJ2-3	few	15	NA	TGTGCCAGCAGCCGTAGTGGAAGGGGCGCAGATACGCAGTATTTT	CASSRSGRGADTQYF
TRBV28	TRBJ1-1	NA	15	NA	TGTGCCAGCAGTTTTGCGGGACTGATGAACACTGAAGCTTTCTTT	CASSFAGLMNTEAFF
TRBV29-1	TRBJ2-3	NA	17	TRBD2	TGCAGCGTTCGGAGCGGGAGAGAATTAGGGTCCGCAGATACGCAGTATTTT	CSVRSGRELGSADTQYF
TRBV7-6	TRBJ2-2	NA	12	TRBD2	TGTGCCCGGCGGGGGGCCACCGGGGAGCTGTTTTTT	CARRGATGELFF
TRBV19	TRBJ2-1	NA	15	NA	TGTGCCAGTATGTCGGGTCCCTCTGCCTACAATGAGCAGTTCTTC	CASMSGPSAYNEQFF
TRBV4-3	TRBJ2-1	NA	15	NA	TGCGCCAGCAGCCTAACCACAGGGACCTACAATGAGCAGTTCTTC	CASSLTTGTYNEQFF
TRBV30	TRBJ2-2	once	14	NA	TGTGCCTGGAGTTGGGGGGGCGTCACCGGGGAGCTGTTTTTT	CAWSWGGVTGELFF
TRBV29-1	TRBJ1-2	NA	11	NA	TGCAGCGTTTTCCGTGACTATGGCTACACCTTC	CSVFRDYGYTF
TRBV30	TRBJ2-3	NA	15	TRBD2	TGTGCCATTGGACTAGCGGGAGGGCCAGGAGATACGCAGTATTTT	CAIGLAGGPGDTQYF
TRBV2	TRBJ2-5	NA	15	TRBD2	TGTGCCAGCAGTGGTCTAGCGGGACGCCAAGAGACCCAGTACTTC	CASSGLAGRQETQYF
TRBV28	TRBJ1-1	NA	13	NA	TGTGCCAGCAGTCTCGATCGGGGCACTGAAGCTTTCTTT	CASSLDRGTEAFF
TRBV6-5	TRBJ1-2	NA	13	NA	TGTGCCAGCAGTCAACAGGGCAATAATGGCTACACCTTC	CASSQQGNNGYTF
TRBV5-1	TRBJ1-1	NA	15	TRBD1	TGCGCCAGCCAGCTGACAGGGGGCATTTTTCCTGAAGCTTTCTTT	CASQLTGGIFPEAFF
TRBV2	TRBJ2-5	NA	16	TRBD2	TGTGCCAGCAGTGAGCGTAGCGGGAGTTTTCAAGAGACCCAGTACTTC	CASSERSGSFQETQYF
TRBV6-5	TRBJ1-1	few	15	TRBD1	TGTGCCAGCAGTCGTAACAGGGGGGATGGCACTGAAGCTTTCTTT	CASSRNRGDGTEAFF
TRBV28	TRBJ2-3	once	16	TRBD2	TGTGCCAGCAGTCCCCTAGCGGGAGGCCTGACAGATACGCAGTATTTT	CASSPLAGGLTDTQYF
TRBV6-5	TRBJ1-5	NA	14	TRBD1	TGTGCCAGCAGGGGGACAGGGGAGAGCCAGCCCCAGCATTTT	CASRGTGESQPQHF
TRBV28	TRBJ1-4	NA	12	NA	TGTGCCAGCACGGGGGTCGGTGAAAAACTGTTTTTT	CASTGVGEKLFF
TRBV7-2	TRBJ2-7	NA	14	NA	TGTGCCAGCAGCTTAGGGCCAGGCTCTTACGAGCAGTACTTC	CASSLGPGSYEQYF
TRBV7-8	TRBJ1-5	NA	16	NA	TGTGCCAGCAGCTTAGGGGCCAGGGGTAGCAATCAGCCCCAGCATTTT	CASSLGARGSNQPQHF
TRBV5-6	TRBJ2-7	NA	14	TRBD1	TGTGCCAGCAGCCCCCGAGGGGGCTTCGACGAGCAGTACTTC	CASSPRGGFDEQYF
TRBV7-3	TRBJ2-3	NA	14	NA	TGTGCCAGCAGCTTAGGCCTAGAGCCCGATACGCAGTATTTT	CASSLGLEPDTQYF
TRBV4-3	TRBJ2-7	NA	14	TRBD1	TGCGCCAGCAGCGTCCGGGACAGGGGCTACGAGCAGTACTTC	CASSVRDRGYEQYF
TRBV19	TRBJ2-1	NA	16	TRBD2	TGTGCCAGTAGTATAAGCGCAGCGGGAGAGGTTAGTGAGCAGTTCTTC	CASSISAAGEVSEQFF
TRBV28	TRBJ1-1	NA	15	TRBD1	TGTGCCAGCAGACTTAGGACAGGGGATATCACTGAAGCTTTCTTT	CASRLRTGDITEAFF
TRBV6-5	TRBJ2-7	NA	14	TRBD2	TGTGCCAGCAGTTACTCGCGGGGGAACCACGAGCAGTACTTC	CASSYSRGNHEQYF
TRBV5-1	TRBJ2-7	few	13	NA	TGCGCCAGCAGCTTGGCCAGGTCCTACGAGCAGTACTTC	CASSLARSYEQYF
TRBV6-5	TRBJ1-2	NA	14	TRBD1	TGTGCCAGCAATCCGGGCAGGGGGAACTATGGCTACACCTTC	CASNPGRGNYGYTF
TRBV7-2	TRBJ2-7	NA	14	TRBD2	TGTGCCAGCAGCTTAAGCGGGGCCTCCTACGAGCAGTACTTC	CASSLSGASYEQYF
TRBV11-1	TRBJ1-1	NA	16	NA	TGTGCCAGCAGCTTCCAGGGCTGGGCGGGAAACACTGAAGCTTTCTTT	CASSFQGWAGNTEAFF
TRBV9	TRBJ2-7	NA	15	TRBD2	TGTGCCAGCAGCAGAGTGGGGGGGTACTCCTACGAGCAGTACTTC	CASSRVGGYSYEQYF
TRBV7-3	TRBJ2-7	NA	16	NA	TGTGCCAGCAGCTTAGGACAGGATGGGGGGTCCCCCGAGCAGTACTTC	CASSLGQDGGSPEQYF
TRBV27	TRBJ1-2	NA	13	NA	TGTGCCAGCAGTTTGGGGCAGGCGGATGGCTACACCTTC	CASSLGQADGYTF
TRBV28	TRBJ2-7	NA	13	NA	TGTGCCAGCAGCCCCGGGACATATTACGAGCAGTACTTC	CASSPGTYYEQYF
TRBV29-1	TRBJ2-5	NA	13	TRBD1	TGCAGCGTCCGTACAGGGGGCGTAGAGACCCAGTACTTC	CSVRTGGVETQYF
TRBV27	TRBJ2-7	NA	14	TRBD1	TGTGCCAGCACCAGGACAGGGTTTTCCTACGAGCAGTACTTC	CASTRTGFSYEQYF
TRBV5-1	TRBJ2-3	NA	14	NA	TGCGCCAGCAGCTTGGATCCAGGGGTGGATACGCAGTATTTT	CASSLDPGVDTQYF
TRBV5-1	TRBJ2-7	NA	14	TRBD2	TGCGCCAGCAGTCTCGGGACTAGCGCCTACGAGCAGTACTTC	CASSLGTSAYEQYF
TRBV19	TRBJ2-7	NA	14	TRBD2	TGTGCCAGCCGGACTAGCGGGAGTAGTTACGAGCAGTACTTC	CASRTSGSSYEQYF
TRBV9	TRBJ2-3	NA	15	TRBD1	TGTGCCAGCAGCGCGGACAGGGCAATCACAGATACGCAGTATTTT	CASSADRAITDTQYF
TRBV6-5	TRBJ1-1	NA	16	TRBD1	TGTGCCAGCAGTTACTCGGACAGGGGACCTTTCACTGAAGCTTTCTTT	CASSYSDRGPFTEAFF
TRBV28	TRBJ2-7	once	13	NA	TGTGCCTGGGGGGAAAGTGGGCTCTACGAGCAGTACTTC	CAWGESGLYEQYF
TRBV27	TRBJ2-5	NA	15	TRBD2	TGTGCCAGCAGTTCGGGACTAGCGGGAATTGAGACCCAGTACTTC	CASSSGLAGIETQYF
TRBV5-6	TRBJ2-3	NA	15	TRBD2	TGTGCCAGCAGCTTGGCTAGCGGGATAGTCGATACGCAGTATTTT	CASSLASGIVDTQYF
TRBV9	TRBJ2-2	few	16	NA	TGTGCCAGCAGCGTAGAGTTGCGCGGTGTAAACGGGGAGCTGTTTTTT	CASSVELRGVNGELFF